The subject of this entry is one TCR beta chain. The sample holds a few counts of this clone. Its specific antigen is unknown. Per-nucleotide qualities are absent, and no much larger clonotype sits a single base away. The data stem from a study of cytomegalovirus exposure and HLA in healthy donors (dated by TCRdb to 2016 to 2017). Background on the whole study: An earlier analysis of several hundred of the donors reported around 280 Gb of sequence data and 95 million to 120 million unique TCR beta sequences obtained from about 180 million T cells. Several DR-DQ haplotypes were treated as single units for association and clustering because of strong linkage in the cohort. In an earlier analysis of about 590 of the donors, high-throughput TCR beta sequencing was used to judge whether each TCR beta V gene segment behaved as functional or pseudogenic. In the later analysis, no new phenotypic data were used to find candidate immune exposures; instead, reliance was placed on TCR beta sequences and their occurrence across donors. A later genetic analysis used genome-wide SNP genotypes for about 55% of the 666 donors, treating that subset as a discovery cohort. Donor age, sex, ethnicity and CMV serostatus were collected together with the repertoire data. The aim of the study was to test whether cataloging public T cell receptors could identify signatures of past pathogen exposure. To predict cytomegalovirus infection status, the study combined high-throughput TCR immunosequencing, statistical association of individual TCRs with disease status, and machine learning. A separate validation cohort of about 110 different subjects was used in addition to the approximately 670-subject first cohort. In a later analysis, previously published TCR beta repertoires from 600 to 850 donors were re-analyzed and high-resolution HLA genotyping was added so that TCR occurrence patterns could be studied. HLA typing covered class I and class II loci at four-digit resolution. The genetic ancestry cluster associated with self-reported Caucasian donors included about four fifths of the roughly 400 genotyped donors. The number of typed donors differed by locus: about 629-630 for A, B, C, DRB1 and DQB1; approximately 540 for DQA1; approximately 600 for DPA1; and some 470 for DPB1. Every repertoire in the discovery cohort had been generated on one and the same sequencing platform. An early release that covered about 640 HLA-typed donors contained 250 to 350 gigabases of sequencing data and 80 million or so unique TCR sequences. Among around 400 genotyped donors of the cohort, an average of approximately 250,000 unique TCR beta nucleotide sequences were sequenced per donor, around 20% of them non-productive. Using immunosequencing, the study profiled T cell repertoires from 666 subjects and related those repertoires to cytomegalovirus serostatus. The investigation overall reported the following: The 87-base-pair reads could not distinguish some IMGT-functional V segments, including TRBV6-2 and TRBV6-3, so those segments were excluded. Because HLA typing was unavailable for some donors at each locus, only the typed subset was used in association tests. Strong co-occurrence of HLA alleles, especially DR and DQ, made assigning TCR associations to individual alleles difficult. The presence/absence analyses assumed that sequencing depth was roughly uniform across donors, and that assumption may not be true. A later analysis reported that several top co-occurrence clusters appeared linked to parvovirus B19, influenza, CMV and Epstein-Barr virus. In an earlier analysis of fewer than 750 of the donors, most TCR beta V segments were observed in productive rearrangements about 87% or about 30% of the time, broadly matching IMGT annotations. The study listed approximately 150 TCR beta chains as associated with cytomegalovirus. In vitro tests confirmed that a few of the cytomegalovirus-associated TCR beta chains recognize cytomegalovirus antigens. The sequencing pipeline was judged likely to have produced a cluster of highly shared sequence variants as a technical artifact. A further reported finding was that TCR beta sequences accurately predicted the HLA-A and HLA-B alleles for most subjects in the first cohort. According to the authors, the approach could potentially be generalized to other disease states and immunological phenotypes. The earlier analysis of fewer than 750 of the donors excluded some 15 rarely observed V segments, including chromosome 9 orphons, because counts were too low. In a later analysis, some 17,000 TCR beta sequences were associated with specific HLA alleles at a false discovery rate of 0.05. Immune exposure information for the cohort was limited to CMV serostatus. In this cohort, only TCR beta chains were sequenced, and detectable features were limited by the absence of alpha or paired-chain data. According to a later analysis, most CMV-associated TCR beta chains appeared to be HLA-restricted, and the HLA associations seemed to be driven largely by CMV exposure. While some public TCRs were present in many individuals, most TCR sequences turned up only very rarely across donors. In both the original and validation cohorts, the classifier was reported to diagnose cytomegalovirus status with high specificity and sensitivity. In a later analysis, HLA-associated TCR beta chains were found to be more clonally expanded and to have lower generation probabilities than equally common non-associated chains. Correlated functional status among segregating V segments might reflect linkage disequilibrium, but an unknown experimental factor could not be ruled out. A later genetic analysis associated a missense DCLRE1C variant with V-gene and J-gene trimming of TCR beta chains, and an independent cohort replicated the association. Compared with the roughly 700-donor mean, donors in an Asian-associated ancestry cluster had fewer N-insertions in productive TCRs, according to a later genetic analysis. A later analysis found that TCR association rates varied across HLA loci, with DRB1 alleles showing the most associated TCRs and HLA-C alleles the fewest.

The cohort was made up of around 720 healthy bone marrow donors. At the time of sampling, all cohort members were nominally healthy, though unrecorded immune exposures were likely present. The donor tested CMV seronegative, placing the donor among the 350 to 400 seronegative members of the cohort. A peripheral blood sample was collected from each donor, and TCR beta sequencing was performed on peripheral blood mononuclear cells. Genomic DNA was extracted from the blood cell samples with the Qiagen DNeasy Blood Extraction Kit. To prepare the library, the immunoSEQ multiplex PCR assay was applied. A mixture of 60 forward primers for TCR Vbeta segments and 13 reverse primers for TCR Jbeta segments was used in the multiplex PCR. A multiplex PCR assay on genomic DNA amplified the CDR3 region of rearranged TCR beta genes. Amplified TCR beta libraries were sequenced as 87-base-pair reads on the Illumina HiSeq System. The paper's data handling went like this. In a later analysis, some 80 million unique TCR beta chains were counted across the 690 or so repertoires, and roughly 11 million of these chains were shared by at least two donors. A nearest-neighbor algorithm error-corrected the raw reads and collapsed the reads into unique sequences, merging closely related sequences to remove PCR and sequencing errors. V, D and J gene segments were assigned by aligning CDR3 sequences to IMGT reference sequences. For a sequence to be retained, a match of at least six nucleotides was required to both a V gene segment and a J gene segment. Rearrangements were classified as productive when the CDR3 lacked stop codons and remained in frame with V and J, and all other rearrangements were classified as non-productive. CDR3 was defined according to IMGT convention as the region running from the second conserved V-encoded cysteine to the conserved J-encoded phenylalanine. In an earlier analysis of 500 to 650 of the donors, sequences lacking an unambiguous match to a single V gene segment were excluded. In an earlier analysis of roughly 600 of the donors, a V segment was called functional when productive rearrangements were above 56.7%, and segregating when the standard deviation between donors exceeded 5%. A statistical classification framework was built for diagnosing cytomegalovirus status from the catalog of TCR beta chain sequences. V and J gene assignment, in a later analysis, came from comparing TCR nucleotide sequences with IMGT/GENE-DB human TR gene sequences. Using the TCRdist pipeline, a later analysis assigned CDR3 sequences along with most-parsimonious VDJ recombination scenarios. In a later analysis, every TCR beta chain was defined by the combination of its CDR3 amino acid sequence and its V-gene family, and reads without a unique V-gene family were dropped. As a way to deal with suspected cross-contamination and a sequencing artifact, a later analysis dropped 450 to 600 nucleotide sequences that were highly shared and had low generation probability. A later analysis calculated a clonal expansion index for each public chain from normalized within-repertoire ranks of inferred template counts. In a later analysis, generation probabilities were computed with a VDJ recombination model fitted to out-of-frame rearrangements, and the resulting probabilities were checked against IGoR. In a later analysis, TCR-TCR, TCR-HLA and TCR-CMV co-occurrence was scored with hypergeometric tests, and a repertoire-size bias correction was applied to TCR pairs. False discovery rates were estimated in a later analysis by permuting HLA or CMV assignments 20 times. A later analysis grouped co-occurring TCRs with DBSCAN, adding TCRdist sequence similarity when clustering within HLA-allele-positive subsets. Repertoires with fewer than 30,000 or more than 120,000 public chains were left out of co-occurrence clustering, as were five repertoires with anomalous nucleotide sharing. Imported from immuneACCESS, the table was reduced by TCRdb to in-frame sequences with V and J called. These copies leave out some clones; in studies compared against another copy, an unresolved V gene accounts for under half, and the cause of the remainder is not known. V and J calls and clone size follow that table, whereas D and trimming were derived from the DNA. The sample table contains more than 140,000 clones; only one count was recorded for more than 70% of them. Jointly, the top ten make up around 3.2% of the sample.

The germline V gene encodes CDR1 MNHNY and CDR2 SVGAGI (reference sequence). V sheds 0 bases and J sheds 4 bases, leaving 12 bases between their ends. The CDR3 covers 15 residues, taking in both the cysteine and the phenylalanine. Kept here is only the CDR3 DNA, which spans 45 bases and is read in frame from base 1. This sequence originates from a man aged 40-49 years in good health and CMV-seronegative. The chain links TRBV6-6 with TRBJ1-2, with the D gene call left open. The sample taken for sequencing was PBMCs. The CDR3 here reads CASSYSGSGPYGYTF. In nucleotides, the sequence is TGTGCCAGCAGTTACTCAGGGAGTGGTCCCTATGGCTACACCTTC.